This entry describes one T cell receptor (beta chain). Its antigen remains unidentified. Positive CCR7 selection of CD45RO-negative cells yielded the naive CD8 cells, and terminally differentiated effector memory CD45RA+ cells were excluded. The CDR3 loop spans 17 amino acids. Germline V gives CDR1 MDHEN, CDR2 SYDVKM. Trimming cost V 1 base and J 0 bases; bases outside gene matches: 6. These data belong to a study of shared clonotypes between healthy human individuals. General study results and limits: Sampling covered nothing but blood. Tissue TCR repertoires likely differ from those found in blood.

Clones were sequenced by immunoSEQ multiplex PCR, and TCRdb holds only the in-frame ones, with some missing. Here the sample spans nearly 600,000 clones, 95% to 96% being singletons. The sequenced material came from naive CD8+ T cells sorted from blood. The chain is built from TRBV28 and TRBJ2-1, with 7 bases matching TRBD1. This sequence originates from a woman under 40 in good health. This chain's CDR3 is CASSLFLRQGSYNEQFF. CDR3 nucleotides: TGTGCCAGCAGTTTATTCTTGAGACAGGGCTCCTACAATGAGCAGTTCTTC.